This TCR beta chain was identified during a study of T cells expressing NK-cell markers (dated by TCRdb to 2019 to 2021). Background for the entire study: In sorted CD3+CD56+NKG2C+, CD3+CD56+NKG2C- and CD3+CD56-NKG2C+ T-cell subsets from several donors, TCR beta-chain repertoires were profiled. Among the eight sequenced donors, seven were HCMV-seropositive and one was HCMV-seronegative. Libraries were sequenced as 2 x 150 bp reads on Illumina HiSeq 2000/2500, MiSeq or NextSeq. All eight donors whose samples were sequenced were randomly selected healthy volunteers, three of them men and five women. Broader findings and caveats from the paper: Whether the expanded NKG2C-expressing T cell clones were specific for HCMV antigens remained unclear. Those dominant clonotypes were again the most abundant among CD3+CD56-NKG2C+ cells in several donors, at roughly 25-65%. In several donors, the dominant CD3+CD56+NKG2C+ clonotypes were found to rank among the top 10 CD8+ clonotypes and to make up about 1.0-7.0% of CD8+ T cells.

A commercial ELISA kit detecting HCMV-specific IgG in serum was used to determine HCMV serostatus. Ficoll density gradient centrifugation was used to isolate peripheral blood mononuclear cells from blood. Sequencer: Illumina HiSeq 2000. TCR beta cDNA libraries were prepared using 5'RACE template switching, which introduced a universal primer site and unique molecular identifiers. cDNA synthesis was primed from the TCR beta constant segment, followed by two successive PCR amplification steps. In the original analysis: MIGEC was used to demultiplex reads and group the reads by UMI, and MiTCR was used to assemble and quantify clonotypes. To remove erroneous sequences, TCR cDNA sequences were retained only when supported by two or more reads. The tcR package was used for downstream repertoire analysis, with clonotypes matched between fractions based on CDR3 nucleotide sequence plus V segment. VDJmatch was used to annotate antigen specificity against VDJdb, with one amino acid substitution allowed in CDR3. After the reads were reprocessed by TCRdb, one entry was made per CDR3 protein sequence, with no DNA. It is TCRdb's table, rather than the study itself, that gives the V and J calls and clone size. The table of this sample itemizes roughly 180,000 distinct CDR3 sequences. 20% to 25% of the sample comes from the top ten.

The CDR3, cysteine through phenylalanine, is 15 amino acids long. No DNA accompanies this entry. From a lookup of the germline V gene, CDR1 and CDR2 are SNHLY and FYNNEI. Of note for this clonotype: The antigen it recognizes is unknown.

The chain was built from TRBV2 and TRBJ2-3; there is no DNA to check the TCRdb D call of TRBD2. This TCR came from a man aged 18 to 69 in good health. Sequenced sample: blood T cells: a sorted CD56 or NKG2C T cell subset, CD4+ or CD8+ T cells, or bulk PBMC T cells (not recorded which). CDR3 sequence: CASNGLAMSTDTQYF.